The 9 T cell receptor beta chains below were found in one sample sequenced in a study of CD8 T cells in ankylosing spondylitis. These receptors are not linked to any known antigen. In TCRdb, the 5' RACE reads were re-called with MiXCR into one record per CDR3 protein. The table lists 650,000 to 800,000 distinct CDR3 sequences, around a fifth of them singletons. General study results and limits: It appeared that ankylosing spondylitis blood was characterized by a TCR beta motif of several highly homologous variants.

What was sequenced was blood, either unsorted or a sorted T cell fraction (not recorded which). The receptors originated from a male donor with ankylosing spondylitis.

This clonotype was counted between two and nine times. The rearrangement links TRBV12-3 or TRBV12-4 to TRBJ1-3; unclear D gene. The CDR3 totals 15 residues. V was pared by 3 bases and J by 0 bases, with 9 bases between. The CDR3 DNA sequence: TGTGCCAGCAGTTTCGGCAGTTACTCTGGAAACACCATATATTTT. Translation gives CASSFGSYSGNTIYF.

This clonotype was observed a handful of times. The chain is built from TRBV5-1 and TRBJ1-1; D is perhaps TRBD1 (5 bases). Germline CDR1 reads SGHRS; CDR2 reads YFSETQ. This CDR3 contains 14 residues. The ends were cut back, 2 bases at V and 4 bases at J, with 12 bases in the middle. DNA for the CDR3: TGCGCCAGCAGCTTACTGACCGGGGGCACTGAAGCTTTCTTT. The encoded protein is CASSLLTGGTEAFF.

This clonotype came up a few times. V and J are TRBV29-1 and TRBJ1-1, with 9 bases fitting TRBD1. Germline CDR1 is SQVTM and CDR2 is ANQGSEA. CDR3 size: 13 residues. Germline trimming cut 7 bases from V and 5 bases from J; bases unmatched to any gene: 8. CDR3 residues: CSARDRVGTEAFF. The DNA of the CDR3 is TGCAGCGCTCGGGACAGGGTGGGGACTGAAGCTTTCTTT.

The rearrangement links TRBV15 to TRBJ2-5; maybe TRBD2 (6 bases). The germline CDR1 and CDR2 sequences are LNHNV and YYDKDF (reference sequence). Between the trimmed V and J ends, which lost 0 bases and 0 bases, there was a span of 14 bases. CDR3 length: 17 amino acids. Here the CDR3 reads CATSREEGGRYQETQYF. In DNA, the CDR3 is TGTGCCACCAGCAGAGAAGAAGGAGGGCGGTACCAAGAGACCCAGTACTTC. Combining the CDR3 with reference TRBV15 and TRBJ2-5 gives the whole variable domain DAMVIQNPRYQVTQFGKPVTLSCSQTLNHNVMYWYQQKSSQAPKLLFHYYDKDFNNEADTPDNFQSRRPNTSFCFLDIRSPGLGDTAMYLCATSREEGGRYQETQYFGPGTRLLVL.

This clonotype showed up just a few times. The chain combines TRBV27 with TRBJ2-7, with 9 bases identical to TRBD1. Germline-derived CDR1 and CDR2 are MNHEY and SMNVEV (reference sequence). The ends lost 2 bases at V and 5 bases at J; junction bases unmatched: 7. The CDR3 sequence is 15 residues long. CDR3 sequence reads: CASSLNGQGIHEQYF. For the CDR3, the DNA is TGTGCCAGCAGTTTAAACGGACAGGGGATCCACGAGCAGTACTTC.

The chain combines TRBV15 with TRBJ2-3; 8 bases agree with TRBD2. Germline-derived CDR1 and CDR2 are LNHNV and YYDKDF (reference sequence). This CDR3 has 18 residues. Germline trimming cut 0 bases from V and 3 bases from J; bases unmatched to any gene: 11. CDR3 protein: CATSRDSGGALQTDTQYF. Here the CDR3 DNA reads TGTGCCACCAGCAGAGATTCGGGGGGGGCCCTTCAAACAGATACGCAGTATTTT.

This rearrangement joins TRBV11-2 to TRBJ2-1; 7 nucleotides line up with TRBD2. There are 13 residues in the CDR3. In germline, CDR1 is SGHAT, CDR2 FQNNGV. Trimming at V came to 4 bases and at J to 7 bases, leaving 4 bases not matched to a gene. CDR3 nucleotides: TGTGCCAGCAGCTGGACTAGTTCGAATGAGCAGTTCTTC. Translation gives CASSWTSSNEQFF.

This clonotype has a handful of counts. The CDR3 protein is CASADPDTQYF. In DNA, the CDR3 is TGTGCCAGCGCGGACCCAGATACGCAGTATTTT. This chain connects TRBV27 to TRBJ2-3; D is ambiguous. Germline V CDR1 and CDR2: MNHEY, SMNVEV (reference sequence). This CDR3 region has 11 residues. The V end was cut by 8 bases, the J end by 4 bases, with 7 bases between.

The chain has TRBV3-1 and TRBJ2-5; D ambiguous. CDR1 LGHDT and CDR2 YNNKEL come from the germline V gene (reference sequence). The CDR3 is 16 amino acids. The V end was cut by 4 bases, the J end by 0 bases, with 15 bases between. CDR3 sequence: CASSLRAPRHQETQYF. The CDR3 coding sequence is TGTGCCAGCAGCCTACGGGCTCCCCGGCACCAAGAGACCCAGTACTTC.